This T cell receptor beta chain was identified in a study of shared clonotypes between healthy human individuals (dated by TCRdb to between 2020 and 2021). In terms of the full investigation: Three men and two women, aged 18 to 49 years, made up the cohort. For each donor, CD4 naive and CD4 memory were each run on three plates, CD8 naive on two plates, and CD8 memory on one plate. Between about 0.9 and 9 billion PBMCs per donor were obtained by leukapheresis. To estimate repertoire size and how much clonotypes are shared between individuals, the study performed deep sequencing of blood TCR repertoires from a few healthy adults. To increase sequencing depth and limit assay-specific biases, different laboratories used diverse techniques to prepare libraries and sequence TCR repertoires.

Using the deep immunoSEQ assay, multiplex PCR amplified TCR CDR3 regions from genomic DNA. Extracted genomic DNA from each cell subset was spread evenly across all wells of several immunoSEQ 96-well plates, with each plate serving as a replicate. For sorted subsets, approximately 200 ng of genomic DNA, equivalent to 30,000 or so T cell genomes, went into each replicate PCR. The purified libraries were quantified using a Qubit 3.0 fluorometer, sized with a Bioanalyzer 2100, and then quantified again using the KAPA Library Quantification kit. Every immunoSEQ 96-well plate was sequenced on a dedicated single-read 150-cycle Illumina NextSeq 550 flow cell. In the paper's pipeline: Because the immunoSEQ output held only junctional sequences and lacked quality scores, the filtering could not match the filtering applied to full-length reads. To assign V/J genes and CDR3, sequences were annotated using PyIR, a Python wrapper for IgBLAST v1.9, with IMGT germline references. Reads with weak V/J assignments (E-value above 1e-6), missing CDR3, stop codons, out-of-frame junctions, or ambiguous translated residues were removed. A V3J clonotype was defined by an identical inferred V gene, J gene, and CDR3 amino acid sequence. To compute the percentage overlap between repertoires, the number of shared unique clonotypes was divided by the size of the smaller repertoire. Richness of each repertoire was evaluated using RTK rarefaction, the Chao1 estimator, and Recon v2.1 estimates of unobserved clonotypes. OLGA was used to compute generation probabilities for all TCRbeta clonotypes that the gDNA method yielded from a few donors. This immuneACCESS table, as held by TCRdb, lists in-frame sequences with V and J called but not all clones. Of the missing ones, under half trace to an unresolved V gene in checked studies; the others have no known cause. Clone size and the V and J calls come from that table; the DNA yielded D and trimming. For this sample the table gives 2 million to 2.5 million clones, of which 93% were detected only once. Jointly, the top ten make up 0.36% of the sample.

The investigation overall reported the following: Even with the large sequencing depth, rarefaction of the sorted-subset datasets indicated that sequencing was incomplete. Pairwise subsampling indicated that sequencing depth was expected to affect the degree of clonotype sharing among donors. Sampling was restricted to blood, and TCR repertoires in tissues likely differ from the TCR repertoires found in blood. Compared with non-shared clonotypes, clonotypes shared by all four sorted-subset donors had higher generation probabilities. Naive subsets generally had larger estimated clonotype richness than memory subsets. The genetic and exposure-history diversity represented was limited by the small number of donors. Sharing across a handful of donors was observed for approximately 5% of naive CD4, 3.5% of naive CD8, over 2% of memory CD4, and roughly 0.4% of memory CD8 clonotypes.

From a lookup of the germline V gene, CDR1 and CDR2 are MDHEN and SYDVKM. The V and J ends are trimmed by 6 bases and 5 bases, leaving 11 bases between them. There are 13 amino acids in the CDR3, from cysteine to phenylalanine inclusive. Just the 39-base CDR3 DNA is kept, in frame starting at base 1. For this clone: It lacks a known antigen. No much larger clonotype is one base removed from it; base qualities were not supplied.

Healthy HIV-negative adults with no recently reported acute infections or vaccinations were included as donors. All donors were Caucasian adults living in Nashville, Tennessee, USA. CD4+ T cells were enriched through magnetic negative selection, after which naive cells were positively selected on CD45RA and the remaining negative fraction served as the memory subset. Blood was collected by leukapheresis, and PBMCs were isolated by Ficoll-Histopaque density gradient centrifugation and then cryopreserved in liquid nitrogen vapor phase. Purity and quantity of every magnetically sorted T cell population were checked by analytical flow cytometry. From each sorted fraction, genomic DNA was isolated and quantified by UV absorbance on a Nanodrop 2000c.

The receptor was derived from a man between 18 and 29 years old in good health. Some clones in this sample may be carry-over from other donors' samples. The rearrangement joined TRBV28 to TRBJ1-3, with the D segment identity uncertain. The source material was naive CD4+ T cells from PBMCs. The cell subset or site label of this sample denotes: CD45RA+ positively selected. The CDR3 protein: CASRDAARNTIYF. The base sequence is TGTGCCAGCAGAGATGCCGCCCGAAACACCATATATTTT.